The 22 T cell receptor beta chains listed next were all sequenced from one sample in a study of T cell responses to AZD1222 COVID-19 vaccine. Sequencing was performed with immunoSEQ multiplex PCR; in TCRdb, only in-frame clones are kept and a portion is missing. The data show 150,000 or so clones, about nine tenths seen once. This material consisted of peripheral blood, taken on day 0 of AZD1222 vaccination. All receptors come from an adult in good health.

The rearrangement joins TRBV6-5 to TRBJ1-2, with unresolved D. The CDR3 loop spans 14 amino acids. Germline V gene sequence: CDR1 MNHEY, CDR2 SVGAGI. Trimming left V 7 bases short and J 4 bases short, with 16 bases between. The CDR3 protein is CASTELGGIYGYTF. As DNA, the CDR3 is TGTGCCAGCACCGAGTTGGGAGGGATCTATGGCTACACCTTC.

This chain joins TRBV7-2 and TRBJ1-2; TRBD1 agrees at 7 bases. Trimming at V came to 1 base and at J to 4 bases, leaving 3 bases not matched to a gene. The length of the CDR3 is 14 residues. Germline CDR1 reads SGHTA; CDR2 reads FQGNSA. The CDR3 spells CASSLVDRLYGYTF. The CDR3 coding sequence is TGTGCCAGCAGCTTAGTGGACAGGCTCTATGGCTACACCTTC.

This clone was seen a single time. The V call is TRBV4-1, the J call TRBJ2-1; 7 bases fit TRBD1. V shed 4 bases, J shed 2 bases, and the junction held 5 bases outside the gene matches. Germline V gene data show CDR1 as MGHRA and CDR2 as YSYEKL. This CDR3 contains 15 residues. This chain's CDR3 is CASSLDRPTYNEQFF. DNA for the CDR3: TGCGCCAGCAGCCTGGACAGGCCGACCTACAATGAGCAGTTCTTC.

V is TRBV6-5 and J is TRBJ1-2; D unclear. The CDR3 extends over 13 amino acids. Between the trimmed V and J ends, which lost 6 bases and 2 bases, there was a span of 10 bases. CDR1 is MNHEY and CDR2 is SVGAGI in the germline V gene. The CDR3 nucleotides read TGTGCCAGCAGCTCTAACAGCAACTATGGCTACACCTTC. It specifies CASSSNSNYGYTF.

J is TRBJ2-7 and V is TRBV7-9; possibly TRBD1 for D (6 bases). The V gene lost 2 bases and the J gene lost 5 bases, with 16 bases spanning the gap. Germline V gene sequence: CDR1 SEHNR, CDR2 FQNEAQ (reference sequence). This CDR3 contains 15 residues. CDR3 nucleotides: TGTGCCAGCAGCTTAAGAGAGGCAGGGGAAAACGAGCAGTACTTC. Protein sequence: CASSLREAGENEQYF.

This clone has just a few counts. V gene TRBV3-1 (or the pseudogene TRBV3-2) combines with J gene TRBJ1-3, with no clear D. The CDR3 contains 15 residues. The V end was cut by 1 base, the J end by 0 bases, with 7 bases between. Germline V gene data show CDR1 as LGHDT and CDR2 as YNNKEL (reference sequence). The CDR3 nucleotides are TGTGCCAGCAGCCAAGCGCGACACTCTGGAAACACCATATATTTT. It specifies CASSQARHSGNTIYF.

This clone was seen once. The gene calls are TRBV19 and TRBJ1-5; 8 bases align to TRBD1. The CDR3 loop spans 15 amino acids. V dropped 5 bases and J dropped 4; count of bases not matched to a gene: 7. Germline V gene lookup returns CDR1 LNHDA and CDR2 SQIVND (reference sequence). The CDR3, as DNA: TGTGCCAGTAGTTCGTCGAGGACAGGGAATCAGCCCCAGCATTTT. Protein: CASSSSRTGNQPQHF.

The chain is built from TRBV7-5 and TRBJ1-4; whether TRBD1, the table's D call, matches the DNA was not checked. TRBV7-5 is a pseudogene locus. This CDR3 has 15 amino acids. The CDR3 DNA sequence: TGTGCCAGACCCATTAACAGGGACCGAAGGGGAAAACTGTTTTTT. It encodes CARPINRDRRGKLFF.

The chain combines TRBV19 with TRBJ2-5, with D possibly matching TRBD2 (7 bases). CDR1 is LNHDA and CDR2 is SQIVND in the germline V gene (reference sequence). V was shortened by 5 bases and J by 2 bases, with 21 bases between the two germline ends. This CDR3 has 17 amino acids. As DNA, the CDR3 is TGTGCCAGTAGTCCCAGACGCCTGGGGGGGCTACAAGAGACCCAGTACTTC. Translated: CASSPRRLGGLQETQYF.

A word on this clone: The sample holds other DNA sequences that translate to the same CDR3. V and J are TRBV7-9 and TRBJ2-7; D uncertain. V was shortened by 5 bases and J by 1 base, with 6 bases between the two germline ends. The CDR3 is made up of 12 amino acids. Germline V gene lookup returns CDR1 SEHNR and CDR2 FQNEAQ (reference sequence). The CDR3 DNA follows: TGTGCCAGCAGCCCACCTTCCTACGAGCAGTACTTC. This sequence encodes CASSPPSYEQYF.

The chain couples TRBV4-2 to TRBJ1-2; 9 positions agree with TRBD1. CDR1 is LGHNA and CDR2 is YNFKEQ in the germline V gene. The length of the CDR3 is 15 residues. Losses at the gene ends were 0 bases for V and 8 bases for J; bases not matched to a gene: 7. For the CDR3, the DNA is TGTGCCAGCAGCCAAGATGGAGACAGGGGGAGAGGCTACACCTTC. Protein sequence: CASSQDGDRGRGYTF.

This sequence joins TRBV18 and TRBJ2-4, with D perhaps assigned TRBD1 or TRBD2 (5 bases each). Germline-derived CDR1 and CDR2 are KGHSH and LQKENI. V was pared by 3 bases and J by 3 bases, with 12 bases between. The CDR3 runs to 15 residues. CDR3 coding DNA: TGTGCCAGCTCACCCGGGGCGCAGTTCAAAAACATTCAGTACTTC. As protein: CASSPGAQFKNIQYF.

This clone was recorded only once. V usage is TRBV4-3 and J usage is TRBJ2-7; no firm D call. The germline V gene encodes CDR1 LGHNA and CDR2 YSLEER. Trimming took off 0 bases at V and 0 bases at J, with 9 bases between the two ends. CDR3 length: 15 amino acids. CDR3 nucleotides: TGCGCCAGCAGCCAAGAGACTGGAAGCTCCTACGAGCAGTACTTC. Translated: CASSQETGSSYEQYF.

This clone was seen only a few times. The chain employs TRBV7-2 and TRBJ1-2; possibly TRBD1 for D (6 bases). This CDR3 is built from 13 residues. The ends were cut back, 6 bases at V and 6 bases at J, with 14 bases in the middle. Germline V gene sequence: CDR1 SGHTA, CDR2 FQGNSA. This CDR3 is CASSHGTKDGYTF. Written as DNA, the CDR3 is TGTGCCAGCAGTCACGGGACAAAAGATGGCTACACCTTC. The whole variable domain, remainder taken from reference TRBV7-2 and TRBJ1-2, is GAGVSQSPSNKVTEKGKDVELRCDPISGHTALYWYRQSLGQGLEFLIYFQGNSAPDKSGLPSDRFSAERTGGSVSTLTIQRTQQEDSAVYLCASSHGTKDGYTFGSGTRLTVV.

The chain recombines TRBV4-1 with TRBJ2-3, with no clear D. CDR1 is MGHRA, CDR2 YSYEKL, per germline. The CDR3 covers 16 residues. Deletions cut 1 base from V and 0 bases from J, with 11 bases between. Here the CDR3 reads CASSQAYIGSTDTQYF. CDR3 DNA: TGCGCCAGCAGCCAAGCGTACATCGGAAGCACAGATACGCAGTATTTT.

The rearrangement links TRBV25-1 to TRBJ2-2; D is undetermined. Germline CDR1 is MGHDK and CDR2 is SYGVNS. This CDR3 is 12 amino acids long. The V end lost 6 bases, the J end lost 6 bases, and 8 bases lay between the germline ends. CDR3 loop: CASRERAGELFF. The DNA for the CDR3 is TGTGCCAGCAGAGAACGGGCCGGGGAGCTGTTTTTT. The whole variable domain, filled in from reference TRBV25-1 and TRBJ2-2, reads EADIYQTPRYLVIGTGKKITLECSQTMGHDKMYWYQQDPGMELHLIHYSYGVNSTEKGDLSSESTVSRIRTEHFPLTLESARPSHTSQYLCASRERAGELFFGEGSRLTVL.

The chain combines TRBV20-1 with TRBJ1-5, with a tentative D call TRBD1 (5 bases). The CDR3 totals 15 residues. CDR1 and CDR2 (germline): DFQATT, SNEGSKA (reference sequence). V lost 3 bases and J lost 0, with 12 bases in between. CDR3 in amino acids: CSASGTLYSNQPQHF. The CDR3 DNA reads TGCAGTGCTAGTGGGACCTTGTATAGCAATCAGCCCCAGCATTTT.

J is TRBJ1-2 and V is TRBV7-9; weak D call: TRBD1 (5 bases). The germline gives CDR1 SEHNR, CDR2 FQNEAQ (reference sequence). V shed 5 bases and J shed 5 bases, with 12 bases lying between them. The CDR3 extends over 13 amino acids. This CDR3 is CASSPGTAYGYTF. As DNA, the CDR3 is TGTGCCAGCAGCCCCGGGACGGCTTATGGCTACACCTTC. The full variable domain, completed using reference TRBV7-9 and TRBJ1-2, is DTGVSQNPRHKITKRGQNVTFRCDPISEHNRLYWYRQTLGQGPEFLTYFQNEAQLEKSRLLSDRFSAERPKGSFSTLEIQRTEQGDSAMYLCASSPGTAYGYTFGSGTRLTVV.

This clone is a singleton in its sample. DNA of the CDR3: TGTGCCAGCAGCGTAGCTACCCGGGCGGGGGGTACCGGGGAGCTGTTTTTT. Amino acids: CASSVATRAGGTGELFF. The V gene is TRBV9, the J gene TRBJ2-2; 8 nucleotides agree with TRBD2. There are 17 residues in the CDR3. The V segment lost 0 bases and the J segment 5 bases; nucleotides outside the gene matches: 9. CDR1 SGDLS and CDR2 YYNGEE come from the germline V gene.

V gene TRBV12-3 or TRBV12-4 combines with J gene TRBJ1-2; D ambiguous. The V end lost 2 bases, the J end lost 8 bases, and 9 bases lay between the germline ends. This CDR3 spans 12 amino acids. CDR3 bases: TGTGCCAGCAGTTTATATGGGGAGGGCTACACCTTC. Protein: CASSLYGEGYTF.

The chain carries TRBV6-4 and TRBJ2-7, with 11 bases aligning to TRBD1. V dropped 3 bases and J dropped 3; count of bases not matched to a gene: 10. The germline V gene encodes CDR1 MRHNA and CDR2 SNTAGT. CDR3 length: 17 residues. The CDR3 region is CASSDRTGGNVYYEQYF. The CDR3 DNA is TGTGCCAGCAGTGATCGGACAGGGGGCAATGTCTACTACGAGCAGTACTTC.

V gene TRBV21-1 combines with J gene TRBJ1-2. TRBV21-1 is a pseudogene segment. The CDR3 has 17 residues. CDR3 sequence reads: CASSKLFNGLRVGGYTF. Written as DNA, the CDR3 is TGTGCCAGCAGCAAACTGTTCAATGGCTTGCGAGTCGGGGGCTACACCTTC.